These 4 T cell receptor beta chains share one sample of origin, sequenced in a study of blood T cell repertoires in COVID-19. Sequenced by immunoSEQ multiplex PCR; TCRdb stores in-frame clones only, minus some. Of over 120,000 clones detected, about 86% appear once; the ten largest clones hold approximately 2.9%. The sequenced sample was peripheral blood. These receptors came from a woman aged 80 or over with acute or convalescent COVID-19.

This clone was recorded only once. The CDR3 sequence: CASSEDSMNTEAFF. In DNA, the CDR3 is TGTGCCAGCAGTGAGGACAGCATGAACACTGAAGCTTTCTTT. The chain employs TRBV6-6 and TRBJ1-1; weak D call: TRBD1 (6 bases). This CDR3 has 14 residues. The germline gives CDR1 MNHNY, CDR2 SVGAGI (reference sequence). The V end lost 5 bases, the J end lost 0 bases, and 10 bases lay between the germline ends.

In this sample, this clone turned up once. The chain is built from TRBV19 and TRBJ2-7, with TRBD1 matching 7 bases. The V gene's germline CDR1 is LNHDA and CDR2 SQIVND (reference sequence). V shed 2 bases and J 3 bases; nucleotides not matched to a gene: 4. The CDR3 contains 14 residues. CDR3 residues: CASSIFPGGYEQYF. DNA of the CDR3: TGTGCCAGTAGTATATTTCCAGGGGGCTACGAGCAGTACTTC.

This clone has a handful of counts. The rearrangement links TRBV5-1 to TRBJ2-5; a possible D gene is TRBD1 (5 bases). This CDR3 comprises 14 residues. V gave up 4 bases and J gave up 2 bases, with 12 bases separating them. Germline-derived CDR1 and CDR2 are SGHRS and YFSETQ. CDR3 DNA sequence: TGCGCCAGCAGCGCCCAGGGTCCGCAAGAGACCCAGTACTTC. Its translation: CASSAQGPQETQYF.

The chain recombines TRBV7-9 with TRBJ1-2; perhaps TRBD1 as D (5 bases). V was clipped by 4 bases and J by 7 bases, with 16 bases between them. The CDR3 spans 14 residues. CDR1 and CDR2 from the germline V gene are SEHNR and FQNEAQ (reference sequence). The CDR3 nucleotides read TGTGCCAGCAGCTCTTTCCGGGACTTCGGTGGCTACACCTTC. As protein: CASSSFRDFGGYTF.